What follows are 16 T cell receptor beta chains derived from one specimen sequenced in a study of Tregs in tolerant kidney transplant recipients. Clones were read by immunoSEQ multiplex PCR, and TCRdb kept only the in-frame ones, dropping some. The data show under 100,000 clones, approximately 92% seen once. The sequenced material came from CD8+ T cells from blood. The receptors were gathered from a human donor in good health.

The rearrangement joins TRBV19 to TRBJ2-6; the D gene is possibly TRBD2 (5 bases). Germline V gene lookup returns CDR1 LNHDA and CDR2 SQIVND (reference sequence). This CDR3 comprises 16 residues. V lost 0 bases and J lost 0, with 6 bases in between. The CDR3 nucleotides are TGTGCCAGTAGTATAGATCGGGGCTCTGGGGCCAACGTCCTGACTTTC. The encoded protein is CASSIDRGSGANVLTF.

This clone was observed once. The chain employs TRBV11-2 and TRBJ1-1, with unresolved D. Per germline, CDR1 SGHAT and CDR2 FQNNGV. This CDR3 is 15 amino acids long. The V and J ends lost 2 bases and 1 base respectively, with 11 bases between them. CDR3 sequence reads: CASSLNPGANTEAFF. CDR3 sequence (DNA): TGTGCCAGCAGCTTAAATCCAGGTGCGAACACTGAAGCTTTCTTT.

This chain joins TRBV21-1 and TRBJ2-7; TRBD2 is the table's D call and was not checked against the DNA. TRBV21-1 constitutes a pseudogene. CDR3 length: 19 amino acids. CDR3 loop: CASSKRLAGGPRGVYEQYF. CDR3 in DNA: TGTGCCAGCAGCAAACGACTAGCGGGAGGACCTAGGGGTGTCTACGAGCAGTACTTC.

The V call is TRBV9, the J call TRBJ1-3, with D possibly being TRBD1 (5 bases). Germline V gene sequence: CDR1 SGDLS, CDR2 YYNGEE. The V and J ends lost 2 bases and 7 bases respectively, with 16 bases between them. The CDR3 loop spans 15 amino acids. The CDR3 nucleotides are TGTGCCAGCAGCGTCGGAGACAGTGATCTCAACACCATATATTTT. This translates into CASSVGDSDLNTIYF.

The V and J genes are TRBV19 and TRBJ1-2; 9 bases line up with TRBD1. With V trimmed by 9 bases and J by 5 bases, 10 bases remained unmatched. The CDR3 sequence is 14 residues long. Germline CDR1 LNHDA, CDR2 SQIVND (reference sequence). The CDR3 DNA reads TGTGCCAGCCTTTCCCGGGACAGGGTTTATGGCTACACCTTC. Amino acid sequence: CASLSRDRVYGYTF.

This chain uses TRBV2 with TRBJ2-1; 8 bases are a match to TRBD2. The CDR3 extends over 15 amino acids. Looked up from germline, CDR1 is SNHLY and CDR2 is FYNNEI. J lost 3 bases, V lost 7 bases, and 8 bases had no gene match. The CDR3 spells CASTPPAGGYNEQFF. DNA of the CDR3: TGTGCCAGCACCCCGCCGGCGGGGGGCTACAATGAGCAGTTCTTC.

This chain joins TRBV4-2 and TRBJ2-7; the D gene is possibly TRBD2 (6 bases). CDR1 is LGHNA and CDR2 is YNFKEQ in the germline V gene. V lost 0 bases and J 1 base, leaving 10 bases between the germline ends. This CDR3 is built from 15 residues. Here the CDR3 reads CASSQDTGRSYEQYF. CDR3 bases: TGTGCCAGCAGCCAAGATACGGGGAGGTCCTACGAGCAGTACTTC.

In nucleotides, the CDR3 is TGTGCCAGCAGTTCCTTGGTCCAAGAGCAGTACTTC. It yields the protein CASSSLVQEQYF. This chain joins TRBV6-6 and TRBJ2-7; D uncertain. Trimming stripped 4 bases from V and 7 bases from J, with 11 bases between. The germline V gene has CDR1 MNHNY and CDR2 SVGAGI (reference sequence). The CDR3 covers 12 residues.

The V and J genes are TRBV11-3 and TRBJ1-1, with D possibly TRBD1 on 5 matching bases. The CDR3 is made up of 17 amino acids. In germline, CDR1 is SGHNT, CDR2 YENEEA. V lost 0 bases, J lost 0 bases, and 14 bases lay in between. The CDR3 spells CASSLEEGRDLNTEAFF. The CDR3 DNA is TGTGCCAGCAGCTTAGAGGAGGGGCGGGATCTGAACACTGAAGCTTTCTTT.

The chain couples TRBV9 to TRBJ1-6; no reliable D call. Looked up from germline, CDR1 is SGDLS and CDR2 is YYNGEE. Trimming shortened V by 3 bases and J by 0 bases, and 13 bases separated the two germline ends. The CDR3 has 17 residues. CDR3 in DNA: TGTGCCAGCAGCGCCGCGGCCTCAAGCTCCTATAATTCACCCCTCCACTTT. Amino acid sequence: CASSAAASSSYNSPLHF.

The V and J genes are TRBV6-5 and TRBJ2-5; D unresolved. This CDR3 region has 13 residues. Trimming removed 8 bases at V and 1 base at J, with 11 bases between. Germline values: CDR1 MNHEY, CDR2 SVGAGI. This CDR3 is CASGFSFQETQYF. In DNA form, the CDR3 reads TGTGCCAGCGGGTTCAGTTTCCAAGAGACCCAGTACTTC.

The CDR3 is CASNHGGLNYGYTF. In DNA form, the CDR3 reads TGTGCCAGCAACCACGGAGGGCTCAACTATGGCTACACCTTC. The genes are TRBV27 and TRBJ1-2; D gene unclear. Germline V gene sequence: CDR1 MNHEY, CDR2 SMNVEV (reference sequence). Deletions cut 7 bases from V and 2 bases from J, with 14 bases between. CDR3 length: 14 residues.

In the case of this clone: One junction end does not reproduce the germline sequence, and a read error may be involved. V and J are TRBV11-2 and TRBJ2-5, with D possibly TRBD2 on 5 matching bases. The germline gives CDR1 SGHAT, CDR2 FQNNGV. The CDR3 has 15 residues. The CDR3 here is CANSLVGSHQETQYF. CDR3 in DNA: TGTGCCAACAGCTTAGTAGGGAGCCATCAAGAGACCCAGTACTTC.

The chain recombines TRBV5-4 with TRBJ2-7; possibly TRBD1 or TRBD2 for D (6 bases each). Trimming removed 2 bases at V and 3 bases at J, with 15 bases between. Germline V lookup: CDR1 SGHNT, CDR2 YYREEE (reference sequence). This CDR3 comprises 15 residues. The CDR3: CASSFGGLNVYEQYF. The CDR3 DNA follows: TGTGCCAGCAGCTTTGGGGGGCTCAACGTCTACGAGCAGTACTTC.

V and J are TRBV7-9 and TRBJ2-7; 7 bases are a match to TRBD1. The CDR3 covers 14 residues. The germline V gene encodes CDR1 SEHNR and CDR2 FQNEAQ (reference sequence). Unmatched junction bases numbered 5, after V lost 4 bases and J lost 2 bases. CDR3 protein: CASSSTGETYEQYF. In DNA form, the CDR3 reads TGTGCCAGCAGCTCCACAGGGGAAACCTACGAGCAGTACTTC.

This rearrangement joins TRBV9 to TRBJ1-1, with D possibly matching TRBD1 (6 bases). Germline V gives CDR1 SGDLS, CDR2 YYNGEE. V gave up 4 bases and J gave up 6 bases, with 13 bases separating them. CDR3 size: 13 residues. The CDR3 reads CASSPNNRAEAFF. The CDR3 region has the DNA TGTGCCAGCAGCCCTAACAACAGGGCTGAAGCTTTCTTT.